Given below is one T cell receptor beta chain in context. This clone was observed a handful of times. No antigen is known for it. Base quality data are lacking; no much larger clone is found one base away. This record belongs to a study of T cells and copy number aberrations in small-cell lung cancer (dated by TCRdb to 2020 to 2022). At the level of the whole study: TCR repertoire sequencing was paired with whole-exome sequencing of the same tumor regions to relate T cell metrics to mutations and copy number aberrations. Tumor TCR data were available for some 16 patients, and roughly 13 patients had TCR data from both tumor and normal tissue. Overall study results and their limits: The study was limited by a small sample size because surgical resection is uncommon in small-cell lung cancer, and validation of the findings is required. Tumors had lower T-cell density, richness and clonality than adjacent lung tissue, though the difference in density was not significant. A negative correlation was found between higher copy number aberration burden and tumor T-cell density, richness and clonality. Across regions, the TCR repertoire was highly heterogeneous, with roughly 79.9-98% of clones confined to a single region, an overlap lower than the overlap seen in localized NSCLC. All specimens consisted of formalin-fixed paraffin-embedded tissue, which is known to introduce sequencing artifacts.

V and J are truncated by 2 bases and 6 bases respectively, leaving an intervening sequence of 13 bases. The CDR3 sequence holds 14 residues, the cysteine and phenylalanine included. The sequence is cut down to CDR3 DNA, 42 bases in frame from base 1. The germline V gene sets CDR1 to SGHTA and CDR2 to FQGTGA. The donors were limited-stage small-cell lung cancer patients who had surgical resection in Hangzhou, China, between the late 2000s and the early 2020s. All donors were treated with upfront surgery without preoperative chemotherapy or radiotherapy, and immunotherapy was not given to any donor before or after surgery. In the sequenced cohort of about 18 patients, every patient was either a smoker or a heavy second-hand smoker. Three regions were collected from each tumor FFPE block by a grid approach so that spatial heterogeneity of the primary tumors was represented. To enrich for malignant cells, tumor regions underwent macrodissection, and selection was restricted to regions expected to yield at least 150 ng DNA. To characterize heterogeneity of the T cell repertoire, the study applied multi-region TCR-beta sequencing to resected limited-stage small-cell lung cancers and to tumor-adjacent lung tissue. Genomic DNA was extracted from FFPE tissue using the AllPrep DNA/RNA FFPE Kit (Qiagen).

TCR-beta CDR3 regions were amplified from genomic DNA with the immunoSEQ hsTCRB Kit using multiplexed V- and J-gene primers. Unique DNA barcodes were added in a second PCR, and the samples were pooled together with one negative control and one positive control. Sequencing of the pooled TCR-beta libraries was performed on an Illumina MiSeq using a 150-cycle paired-end protocol. As for the authors' bioinformatics: Adaptive Biotechnologies processed the raw sequencing data into a report containing normalized, annotated TCR-beta repertoires. T-cell density was computed as TCR-beta templates normalized to usable DNA, which was estimated by amplifying housekeeping genes. Richness counted unique rearrangements, and clonality was defined as 1 minus Pielou's evenness. The Jaccard index, the Morisita overlap index, and the proportion of shared top-20 clonotypes were used to quantify intratumor TCR heterogeneity between regions. What TCRdb holds here is the immuneACCESS table cut down to in-frame rearrangements. Part of the clones is not present; checked against another copy, under half of the missing clones reflect an unresolved V gene, and the others are unexplained. Clone size and the V and J calls come from that table; the DNA yielded D and trimming. The sample has around 730 clones on record, roughly 86% of them singletons. 4.8% of the sample lies in the top ten.

The chain joins TRBV7-3 to TRBJ2-5, with TRBD1 as a weak D call on 5 bases. Material: tumor tissue. The TCR sequence derives from a man aged 60-69 years with small cell lung cancer. The DNA reads as follows: TGTGCCAGCAGCTTAGGGGCAGGGCTTCAGACCCAGTACTTC. This translates into CASSLGAGLQTQYF. With all but the CDR3 taken from the reference TRBV7-3 and TRBJ2-5 genes, the full variable domain is: GAGVSQTPSNKVTEKGKYVELRCDPISGHTALYWYRQSLGQGPEFLIYFQGTGAADDSGLPNDRFFAVRPEGSVSTLKIQRTERGDSAVYLCASSLGAGLQTQYFGPGTRLLVL.